This TCR beta chain appears in the sequencing data of a study of T cells in Graves' hyperthyroidism and ophthalmopathy. The ends lost 2 bases at V and 2 bases at J; junction bases unmatched: 3. The CDR3 totals 16 residues. The V gene's germline CDR1 is KGHDR and CDR2 SFDVKD. Patients having uncontrolled infection, another autoimmune disease, pregnancy or lactation were not included. This clonotype has ten or more counts. Amplification of TCR beta CDR3 regions was performed using RNA transcripts as template. The HTBI primer set served for first-round RT-PCR of the TCR CDR3. TCRdb reprocessed the multiplex PCR reads via MiXCR and lists one record per CDR3 protein. The table has about 540,000 distinct CDR3 sequences, around 42% seen once; the top ten hold 8% to 8.5%.

The chain employs TRBV24-1 and TRBJ2-5; TRBD1 matches at 11 bases. The TCR comes from a woman under 30 with Graves' hyperthyroidism. The source material was peripheral blood or thyroid tissue (not recorded which). CDR3 DNA: TGTGCCACCAGTGATTGGACAGGGGGCGAGCAAGAGACCCAGTACTTC. Amino acids: CATSDWTGGEQETQYF.